This T cell receptor beta chain was recorded in a study of monozygotic twins with inflammatory bowel disease. After re-calling the 5' RACE reads, TCRdb lists one entry per CDR3 protein, DNA absent. The repertoire table contains roughly 300,000 distinct CDR3 sequences. Study-level findings and limits: The sharing of clonotypes with others was lower in IBD patients than in healthy twins, especially with disease activity.

Per germline, CDR1 SGHTA and CDR2 FQGNSA. The length of the CDR3 is 14 residues. As regards this clonotype: Its specificity is unknown.

The rearrangement joins TRBV7-2 to TRBJ2-1; the TCRdb D gene call, TRBD2, has no DNA to confirm it. The TCR sequence derives from a human donor with ulcerative colitis or Crohn's disease, or a healthy co-twin of an affected twin (not recorded which). Material: blood. CDR3 amino acids: CASSLKVAGVYQFF.